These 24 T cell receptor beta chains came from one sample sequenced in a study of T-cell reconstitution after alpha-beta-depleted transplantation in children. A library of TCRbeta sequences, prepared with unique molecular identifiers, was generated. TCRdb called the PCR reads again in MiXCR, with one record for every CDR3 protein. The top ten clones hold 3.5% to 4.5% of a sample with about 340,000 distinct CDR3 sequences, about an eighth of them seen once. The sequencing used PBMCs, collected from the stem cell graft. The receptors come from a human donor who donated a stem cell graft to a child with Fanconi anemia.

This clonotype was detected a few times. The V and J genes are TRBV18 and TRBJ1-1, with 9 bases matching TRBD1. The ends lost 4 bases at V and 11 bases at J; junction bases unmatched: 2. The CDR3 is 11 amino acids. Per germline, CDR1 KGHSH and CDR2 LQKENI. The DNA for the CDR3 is TGTGCCAGCTCACTCGGACAGGGGGCTTTCTTT. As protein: CASSLGQGAFF.

This CDR3 is CASSLAVGGQPQHF. DNA of the CDR3: TGTGCCAGCAGTTTAGCGGTGGGAGGACAGCCCCAGCATTTT. The genes are TRBV12-3 or TRBV12-4 and TRBJ1-5; D not certain. This CDR3 region has 14 residues. Between the trimmed V and J ends, which lost 0 bases and 7 bases, there was a span of 10 bases.

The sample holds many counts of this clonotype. The CDR3 nucleotides read TGTGCCAGCAGAGACAAGACAGGGGAGACTGAAGCTTTCTTT. Protein sequence: CASRDKTGETEAFF. This chain connects TRBV12-3 or TRBV12-4 to TRBJ1-1; 8 nucleotides match TRBD1. Unmatched junction bases numbered 8, after V lost 6 bases and J lost 5 bases. The CDR3 runs 14 residues.

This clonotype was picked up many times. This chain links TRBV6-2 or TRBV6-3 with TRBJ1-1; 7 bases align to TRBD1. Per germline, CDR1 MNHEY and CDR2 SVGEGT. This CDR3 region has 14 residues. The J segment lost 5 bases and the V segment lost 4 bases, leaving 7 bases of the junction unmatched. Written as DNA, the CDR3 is TGTGCCAGCAGTTCAGGGGGAATAAGGACTGAAGCTTTCTTT. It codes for CASSSGGIRTEAFF.

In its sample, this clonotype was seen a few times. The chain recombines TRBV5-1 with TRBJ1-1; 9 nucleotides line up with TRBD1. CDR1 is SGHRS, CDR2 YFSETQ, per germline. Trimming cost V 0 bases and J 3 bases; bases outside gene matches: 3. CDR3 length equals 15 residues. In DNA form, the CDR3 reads TGCGCCAGCAGCTTGGTGGGACAGGGTTACACTGAAGCTTTCTTT. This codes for CASSLVGQGYTEAFF. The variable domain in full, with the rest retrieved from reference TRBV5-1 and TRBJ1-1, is KAGVTQTPRYLIKTRGQQVTLSCSPISGHRSVSWYQQTPGQGLQFLFEYFSETQRNKGNFPGRFSGRQFSNSRSEMNVSTLELGDSALYLCASSLVGQGYTEAFFGQGTRLTVV.

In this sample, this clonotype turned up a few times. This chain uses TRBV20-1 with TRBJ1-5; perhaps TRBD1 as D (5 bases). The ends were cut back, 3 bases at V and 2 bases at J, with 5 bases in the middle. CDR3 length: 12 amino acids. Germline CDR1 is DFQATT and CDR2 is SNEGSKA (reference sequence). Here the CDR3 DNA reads TGCAGTGCTAGGGGACGCAATCAGCCCCAGCATTTT. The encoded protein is CSARGRNQPQHF.

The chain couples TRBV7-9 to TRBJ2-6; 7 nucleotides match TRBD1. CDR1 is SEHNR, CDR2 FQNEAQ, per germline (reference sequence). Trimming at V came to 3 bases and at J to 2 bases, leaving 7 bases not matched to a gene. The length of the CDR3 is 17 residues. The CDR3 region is CASSFITGAAGANVLTF. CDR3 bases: TGTGCCAGCAGCTTTATTACAGGGGCGGCTGGGGCCAACGTCCTGACTTTC. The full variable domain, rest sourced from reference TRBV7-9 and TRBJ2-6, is DTGVSQNPRHKITKRGQNVTFRCDPISEHNRLYWYRQTLGQGPEFLTYFQNEAQLEKSRLLSDRFSAERPKGSFSTLEIQRTEQGDSAMYLCASSFITGAAGANVLTFGAGSRLTVL.

In DNA, the CDR3 is TGTGCCAGCTCACCAGGGGTAGGGGTCTCGTCGGGCGAGCAGTACGTC. Its translation is CASSPGVGVSSGEQYV. The V call is TRBV18, the J call TRBJ2-7, with D tentatively TRBD1 (5 bases). Trimming took 2 bases from V and 6 from J, leaving 20 bases between them. From germline, CDR1 is KGHSH and CDR2 LQKENI. The CDR3 loop spans 16 amino acids.

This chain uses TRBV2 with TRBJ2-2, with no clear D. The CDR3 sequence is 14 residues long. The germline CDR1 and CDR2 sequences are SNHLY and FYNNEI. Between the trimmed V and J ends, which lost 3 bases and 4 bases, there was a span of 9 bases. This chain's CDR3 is CASSEMAVTGELFF. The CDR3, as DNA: TGTGCCAGCAGTGAGATGGCGGTCACCGGGGAGCTGTTTTTT.

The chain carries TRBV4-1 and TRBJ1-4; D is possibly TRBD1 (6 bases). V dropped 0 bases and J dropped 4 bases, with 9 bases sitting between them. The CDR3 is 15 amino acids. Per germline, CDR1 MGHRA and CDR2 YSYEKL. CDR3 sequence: CASSQDWTVNEKLFF. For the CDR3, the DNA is TGCGCCAGCAGCCAAGATTGGACAGTTAATGAAAAACTGTTTTTT.

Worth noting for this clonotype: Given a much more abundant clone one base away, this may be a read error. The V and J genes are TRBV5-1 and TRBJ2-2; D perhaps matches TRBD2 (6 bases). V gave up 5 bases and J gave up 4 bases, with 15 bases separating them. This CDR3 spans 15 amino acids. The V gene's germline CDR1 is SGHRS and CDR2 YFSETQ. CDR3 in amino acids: CASRPTAGSTGELFF. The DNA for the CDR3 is TGCGCCAGCAGGCCCACGGCCGGGAGCACCGGGGAGCTGTTTTTT. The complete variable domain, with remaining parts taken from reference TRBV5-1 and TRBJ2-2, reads KAGVTQTPRYLIKTRGQQVTLSCSPISGHRSVSWYQQTPGQGLQFLFEYFSETQRNKGNFPGRFSGRQFSNSRSEMNVSTLELGDSALYLCASRPTAGSTGELFFGEGSRLTVL.

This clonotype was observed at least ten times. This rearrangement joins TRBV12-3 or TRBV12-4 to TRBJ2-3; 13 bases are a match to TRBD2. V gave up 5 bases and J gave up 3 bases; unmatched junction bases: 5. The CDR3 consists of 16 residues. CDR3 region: CASSELAGGPTDTQYF. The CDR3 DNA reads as TGTGCCAGCAGTGAACTAGCGGGGGGGCCTACAGATACGCAGTATTTT.

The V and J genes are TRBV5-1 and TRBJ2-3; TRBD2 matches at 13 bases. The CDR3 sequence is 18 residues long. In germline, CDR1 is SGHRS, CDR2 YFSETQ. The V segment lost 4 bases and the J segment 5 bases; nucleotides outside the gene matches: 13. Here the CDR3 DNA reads TGCGCCAGCAGCCCGTACCCACTAGCGGGGGGGCAGGTAGATACGCAGTATTTT. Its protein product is CASSPYPLAGGQVDTQYF.

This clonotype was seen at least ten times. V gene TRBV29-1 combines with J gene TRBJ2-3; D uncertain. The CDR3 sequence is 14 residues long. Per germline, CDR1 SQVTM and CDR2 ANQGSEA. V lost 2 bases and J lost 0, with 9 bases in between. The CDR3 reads CSVEITASTDTQYF. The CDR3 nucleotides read TGCAGCGTTGAAATAACAGCTAGCACAGATACGCAGTATTTT.

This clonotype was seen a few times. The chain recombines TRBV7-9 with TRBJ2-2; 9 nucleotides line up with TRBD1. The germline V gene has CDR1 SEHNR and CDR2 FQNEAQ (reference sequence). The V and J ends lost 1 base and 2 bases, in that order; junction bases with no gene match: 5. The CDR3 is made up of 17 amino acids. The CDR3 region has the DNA TGTGCCAGCAGCTTAGGACTCACAGGGGGCAACACCGGGGAGCTGTTTTTT. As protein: CASSLGLTGGNTGELFF.

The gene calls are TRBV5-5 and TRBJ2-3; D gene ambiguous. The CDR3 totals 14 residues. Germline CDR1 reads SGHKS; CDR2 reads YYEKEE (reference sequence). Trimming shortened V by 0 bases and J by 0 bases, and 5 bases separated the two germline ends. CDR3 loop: CASSLEDSTDTQYF. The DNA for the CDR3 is TGTGCCAGCAGCTTGGAGGACAGCACAGATACGCAGTATTTT. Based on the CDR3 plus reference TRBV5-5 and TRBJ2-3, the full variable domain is DAGVTQSPTHLIKTRGQQVTLRCSPISGHKSVSWYQQVLGQGPQFIFQYYEKEERGRGNFPDRFSARQFPNYSSELNVNALLLGDSALYLCASSLEDSTDTQYFGPGTRLTVL.

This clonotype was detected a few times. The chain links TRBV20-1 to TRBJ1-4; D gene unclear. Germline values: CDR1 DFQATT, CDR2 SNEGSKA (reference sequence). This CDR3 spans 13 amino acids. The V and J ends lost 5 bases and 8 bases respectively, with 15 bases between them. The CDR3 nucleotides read TGCAGTGCTCTTGGGTCGGGTGGCGAAAAACTGTTTTTT. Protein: CSALGSGGEKLFF.

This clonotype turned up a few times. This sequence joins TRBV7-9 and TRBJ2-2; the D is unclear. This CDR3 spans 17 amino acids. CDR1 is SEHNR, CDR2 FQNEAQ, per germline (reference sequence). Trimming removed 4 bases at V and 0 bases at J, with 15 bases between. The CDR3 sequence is CASSSSSRSPNTGELFF. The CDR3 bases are TGTGCCAGCAGCTCATCCTCCCGGAGCCCGAACACCGGGGAGCTGTTTTTT.

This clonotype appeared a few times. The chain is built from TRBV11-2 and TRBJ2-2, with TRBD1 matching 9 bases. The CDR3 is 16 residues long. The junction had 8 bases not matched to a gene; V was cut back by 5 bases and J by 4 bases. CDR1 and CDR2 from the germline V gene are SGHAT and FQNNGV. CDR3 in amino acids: CASSLVGQGGTGELFF. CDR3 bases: TGTGCCAGCAGCCTCGTGGGACAGGGCGGCACCGGGGAGCTGTTTTTT.

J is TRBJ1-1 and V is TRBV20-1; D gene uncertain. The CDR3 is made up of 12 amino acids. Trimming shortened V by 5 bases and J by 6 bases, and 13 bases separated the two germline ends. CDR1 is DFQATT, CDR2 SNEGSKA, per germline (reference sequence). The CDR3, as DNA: TGCAGTGCTGCTCGAGGAGTCCCTGAAGCTTTCTTT. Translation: CSAARGVPEAFF.

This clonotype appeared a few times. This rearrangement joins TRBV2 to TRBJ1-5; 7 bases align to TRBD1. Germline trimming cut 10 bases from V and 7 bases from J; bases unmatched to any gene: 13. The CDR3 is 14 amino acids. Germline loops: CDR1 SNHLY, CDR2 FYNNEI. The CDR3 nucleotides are TGTGCCACCAATGATAGGGGGCGCGAACAGCCCCAGCATTTT. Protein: CATNDRGREQPQHF.

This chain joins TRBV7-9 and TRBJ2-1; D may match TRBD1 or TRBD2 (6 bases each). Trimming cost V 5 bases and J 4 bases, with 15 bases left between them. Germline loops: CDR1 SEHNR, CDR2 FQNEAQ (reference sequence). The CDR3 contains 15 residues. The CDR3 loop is CASSAPGALYNEQFF. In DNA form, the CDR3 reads TGTGCCAGCAGCGCCCCGGGGGCTCTTTACAATGAGCAGTTCTTC.

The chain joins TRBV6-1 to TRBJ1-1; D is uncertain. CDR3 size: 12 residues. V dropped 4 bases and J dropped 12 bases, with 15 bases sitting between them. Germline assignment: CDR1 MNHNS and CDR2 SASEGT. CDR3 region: CASSVLGGVTFF. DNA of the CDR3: TGTGCCAGCAGTGTTTTGGGTGGTGTTACTTTCTTT.

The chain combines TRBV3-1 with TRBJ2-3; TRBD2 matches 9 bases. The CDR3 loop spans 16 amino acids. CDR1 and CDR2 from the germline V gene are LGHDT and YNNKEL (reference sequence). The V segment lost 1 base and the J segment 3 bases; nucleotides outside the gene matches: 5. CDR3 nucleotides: TGTGCCAGCAGCCAAGTTCAGGCGGGGGGGACAGATACGCAGTATTTT. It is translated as CASSQVQAGGTDTQYF.